This entry describes one TCR beta chain. Study processing details: The authors estimated nucleated cell counts from reference gene primer amplification. Sequencing used immunoSEQ multiplex PCR; TCRdb keeps in-frame clones, though not all of them. The DNA was the basis for D and trimming; V, J and clone size are from that table. The sample lists tens of thousands of clones; roughly four fifths were seen once. In germline, CDR1 is LNHDA, CDR2 SQIVND (reference sequence). Trimming at V came to 4 bases and at J to 5 bases, leaving 3 bases not matched to a gene. The CDR3 is made up of 14 amino acids. These data come from a study of blood T cell repertoires in COVID-19. Study as a whole: There were acute and convalescent COVID-19 samples, and they came from the United States, Italy and Spain. Nucleic acid was either cDNA or gDNA, and it came from T cells, B-cell-depleted T cells, or PBMCs.

This rearrangement joins TRBV19 to TRBJ2-5, with 11 bases lining up with TRBD1. The sequenced material came from peripheral blood. The receptor was isolated from a woman aged 55-69 years with acute or convalescent COVID-19. CDR3 DNA: TGTGCCAGTAGTAGGACAGGGGGCCGGGAGACCCAGTACTTC. Translation: CASSRTGGRETQYF. The whole variable domain, remainder taken from reference TRBV19 and TRBJ2-5, is DGGITQSPKYLFRKEGQNVTLSCEQNLNHDAMYWYRQDPGQGLRLIYYSQIVNDFQKGDIAEGYSVSREKKESFPLTVTSAQKNPTAFYLCASSRTGGRETQYFGPGTRLLVL.